These 32 T cell receptor beta chains came from one sample sequenced in a study of early T cells in non-severe SARS-CoV-2 infection. TCRdb re-called the 5' RACE reads through MiXCR, storing one row per CDR3 protein. The top ten clones hold 1.1% of a sample with tens of thousands of distinct CDR3 sequences, around 13% of them seen once. The specimen sequenced was whole blood. These receptor sequences come from an adult who was a healthcare worker with PCR-confirmed SARS-CoV-2 infection or an uninfected control (not recorded which).

The genes are TRBV20-1 and TRBJ2-5, with unresolved D. Trimming cost V 3 bases and J 2 bases, with 1 base left between them. The CDR3 totals 10 residues. From germline, CDR1 is DFQATT and CDR2 SNEGSKA (reference sequence). In nucleotides, the CDR3 is TGCAGTGCTAGTCAAGAGACCCAGTACTTC. It specifies CSASQETQYF.

This clonotype appeared many times. V gene TRBV20-1 combines with J gene TRBJ1-2, with D unclear. The CDR3 has 14 residues. Germline V gene sequence: CDR1 DFQATT, CDR2 SNEGSKA (reference sequence). V lost 3 bases and J 4 bases, leaving 15 bases between the germline ends. In DNA, the CDR3 is TGCAGTGCTAGGAATCTTAACCAAGGCTATGGCTACACCTTC. It yields the protein CSARNLNQGYGYTF.

This clonotype was seen a few times. The V call is TRBV7-2, the J call TRBJ1-4; D uncertain. The CDR3 has 15 residues. Germline V gene data show CDR1 as SGHTA and CDR2 as FQGNSA. Trimming stripped 7 bases from V and 5 bases from J, with 17 bases between. CDR3 region: CASKYGVQLNEKLFF. The CDR3 region has the DNA TGTGCCAGCAAATATGGCGTTCAACTCAATGAAAAACTGTTTTTT.

This clonotype has a handful of counts. This CDR3 reads CASSDGRNTEAFF. The CDR3 coding sequence is TGTGCCAGCAGTGACGGACGTAACACTGAAGCTTTCTTT. This chain uses TRBV6-1 with TRBJ1-1, with D uncertain. Germline-derived CDR1 and CDR2 are MNHNS and SASEGT. The V end lost 3 bases, the J end lost 2 bases, and 7 bases lay between the germline ends. The length of the CDR3 is 13 residues.

This clonotype was counted only a few times. This rearrangement joins TRBV28 to TRBJ2-1; D call uncertain. Per germline, CDR1 MDHEN and CDR2 SYDVKM. CDR3 length: 11 amino acids. V lost 7 bases and J lost 6, with 7 bases in between. The CDR3 loop reads CASTLSNEQFF. Written as DNA, the CDR3 is TGTGCCAGCACCCTCAGCAATGAGCAGTTCTTC. Full variable domain (rest looked up from reference TRBV28 and TRBJ2-1): DVKVTQSSRYLVKRTGEKVFLECVQDMDHENMFWYRQDPGLGLRLIYFSYDVKMKEKGDIPEGYSVSREKKERFSLILESASTNQTSMYLCASTLSNEQFFGPGTRLTVL.

This clonotype was found many times. The chain recombines TRBV29-1 with TRBJ2-1; TRBD1 aligns across 9 bases. The J segment lost 1 base and the V segment lost 6 bases, leaving 7 bases of the junction unmatched. The CDR3 has 15 residues. CDR1 is SQVTM, CDR2 ANQGSEA, per germline. The CDR3 DNA reads TGCAGCGTAGCCCGGGACAGGGTTTCCTACAATGAGCAGTTCTTC. Protein: CSVARDRVSYNEQFF.

In this sample, this clonotype turned up a few times. The chain is built from TRBV4-2 and TRBJ1-5, with D perhaps TRBD1 (6 bases). Germline CDR1 is LGHNA and CDR2 is YNFKEQ. CDR3 size: 15 residues. V dropped 0 bases and J dropped 2 bases, with 8 bases sitting between them. The CDR3 spells CASSQDEGGNQPQHF. The CDR3 DNA reads TGTGCCAGCAGCCAAGATGAGGGGGGCAATCAGCCCCAGCATTTT.

The V call is TRBV7-8, the J call TRBJ2-7; D possibly corresponds to TRBD1 (6 bases). CDR3 size: 12 residues. The germline V gene has CDR1 SGHVS and CDR2 FQNEAQ. The V end lost 6 bases, the J end lost 6 bases, and 12 bases lay between the germline ends. The CDR3 DNA reads TGTGCCAGCAGATCTACAGGGACCGAGCAGTACTTC. The encoded protein is CASRSTGTEQYF.

This clonotype has at least ten counts. The chain employs TRBV29-1 and TRBJ1-1, with a tentative D call TRBD1 (6 bases). The CDR3 totals 15 residues. Deletions cut 7 bases from V and 2 bases from J, with 20 bases between. Germline-derived CDR1 and CDR2 are SQVTM and ANQGSEA. CDR3 amino acids: CSAFDRYLGNTEAFF. CDR3 sequence (DNA): TGCAGCGCCTTTGACAGGTATTTAGGAAACACTGAAGCTTTCTTT.

This clonotype showed up just a few times. The chain has TRBV27 and TRBJ1-6; no clear D gene. The CDR3 runs to 16 residues. Germline loops: CDR1 MNHEY, CDR2 SMNVEV (reference sequence). The V and J ends lost 2 bases and 7 bases respectively, with 15 bases between them. CDR3 bases: TGTGCCAGCAGTTTACACCCAACAGCGGCCAATTCACCCCTCCACTTT. It specifies CASSLHPTAANSPLHF.

This clonotype was recorded many times. The CDR3 nucleotides read TGTGCCAGCTCACCTCCGGGGCATTTAAACACCGGGGAGCTGTTTTTT. Translation: CASSPPGHLNTGELFF. This rearrangement joins TRBV18 to TRBJ2-2; D tentatively fits TRBD1 or TRBD2 (5 bases each). V shed 3 bases and J shed 2 bases, with 13 bases lying between them. CDR3 length: 16 residues. Germline V gives CDR1 KGHSH, CDR2 LQKENI. The whole variable domain, remainder taken from reference TRBV18 and TRBJ2-2, is NAGVMQNPRHLVRRRGQEARLRCSPMKGHSHVYWYRQLPEEGLKFMVYLQKENIIDESGMPKERFSAEFPKEGPSILRIQQVVRGDSAAYFCASSPPGHLNTGELFFGEGSRLTVL.

This clonotype was recorded at least ten times. The genes are TRBV12-3 or TRBV12-4 and TRBJ1-3; possibly TRBD1 for D (5 bases). The CDR3 contains 16 residues. V shed 3 bases and J shed 0 bases, with 12 bases lying between them. CDR3 sequence: CASSFGVGASGNTIYF. The CDR3 nucleotides read TGTGCCAGCAGTTTCGGCGTCGGGGCCTCTGGAAACACCATATATTTT.

The sample holds a few counts of this clonotype. The chain combines TRBV27 with TRBJ2-1; 10 bases agree with TRBD2. V gave up 6 bases and J gave up 0 bases; unmatched junction bases: 8. The length of the CDR3 is 17 residues. CDR1 MNHEY and CDR2 SMNVEV come from the germline V gene (reference sequence). This chain's CDR3 is CASSPTSSGSSYNEQFF. CDR3 nucleotides: TGTGCCAGCAGCCCCACCTCTAGCGGGAGCTCCTACAATGAGCAGTTCTTC.

This clonotype has a handful of counts. This chain connects TRBV20-1 to TRBJ2-7, with 9 nucleotides matching TRBD2. The CDR3 has 14 residues. With 3 bases clipped from V and 4 bases from J, the junction kept 7 bases outside the gene matches. Germline loops: CDR1 DFQATT, CDR2 SNEGSKA (reference sequence). The CDR3 DNA reads TGCAGTGCTAGTCCTAGCGGGGTTTATTACGAGCAGTACTTC. Translation: CSASPSGVYYEQYF.

This clonotype has a handful of counts. The gene calls are TRBV12-3 or TRBV12-4 and TRBJ2-1; the match to TRBD1 covers 7 bases. With 7 bases clipped from V and 4 bases from J, the junction kept 10 bases outside the gene matches. This CDR3 has 15 residues. CDR3: CASNGPGQKYNEQFF. The CDR3 DNA sequence: TGTGCCAGCAACGGACCGGGACAGAAGTACAATGAGCAGTTCTTC.

This clonotype appeared many times. The chain employs TRBV10-3 and TRBJ1-1; perhaps TRBD1 as D (6 bases). Germline V gene lookup returns CDR1 ENHRY and CDR2 SYGVKD. The CDR3 runs 13 residues. With 7 bases removed from V and 1 base from J, the gap between germline ends came to 10 bases. The CDR3 protein is CAINGQQNTEAFF. CDR3 nucleotides: TGTGCCATCAATGGACAGCAGAACACTGAAGCTTTCTTT.

This clonotype was counted many times. The junction departs from germline at one end; a sequencing error may be responsible. This chain uses TRBV7-7 with TRBJ2-4; D gene unclear. Germline V CDR1 and CDR2: SSHAT, FNYEAQ (reference sequence). The CDR3 is 9 amino acids. The CDR3 spells CASSSPQYF. The CDR3 nucleotides are TGTGCTAGCAGCTCCCCTCAGTACTTC.

The genes are TRBV6-5 and TRBJ1-2; TRBD1 might be the D (5 bases). The CDR3 consists of 16 residues. V lost 0 bases to trimming and J lost 0 bases, with 11 bases between them. Germline CDR1 reads MNHEY; CDR2 reads SVGAGI. The CDR3 region is CASSYSLGPPNYGYTF. DNA for the CDR3: TGTGCCAGCAGTTACTCGTTGGGGCCTCCTAACTATGGCTACACCTTC.

The table lists this clonotype with a few counts. The V gene is TRBV10-1, the J gene TRBJ1-6; D ambiguous. The CDR3 length is 14 residues. CDR1 is WNHNN and CDR2 is SYGVQD in the germline V gene (reference sequence). V was pared by 6 bases and J by 9 bases, with 15 bases between. The CDR3 DNA sequence: TGCGCCAGCAGCGATGCGGGCAGCCCTTCACCCCTCCACTTT. Its translation: CASSDAGSPSPLHF.

This rearrangement joins TRBV6-5 to TRBJ1-2; D is undetermined. The CDR3 consists of 13 residues. The V gene's germline CDR1 is MNHEY and CDR2 SVGAGI. CDR3 bases: TGTGCGACCCTCGGTTGGGCTAACTATGGCTACACCTTC. The encoded protein is CATLGWANYGYTF.

The chain is built from TRBV9 and TRBJ2-2, with D tentatively TRBD1 or TRBD2 (5 bases each). Trimming shortened V by 3 bases and J by 0 bases, and 12 bases separated the two germline ends. This CDR3 spans 16 amino acids. Per germline, CDR1 SGDLS and CDR2 YYNGEE. The CDR3 protein is CASSADGAPNTGELFF. CDR3 DNA: TGTGCCAGCAGCGCGGACGGGGCCCCGAACACCGGGGAGCTGTTTTTT.

This clonotype was seen at least ten times. The V call is TRBV5-4, the J call TRBJ1-2; 7 bases are a match to TRBD1. The CDR3 totals 15 residues. CDR1 and CDR2 (germline): SGHNT, YYREEE (reference sequence). The J segment lost 2 bases and the V segment lost 4 bases, leaving 8 bases of the junction unmatched. CDR3 sequence reads: CASSIQGRGNYGYTF. CDR3 DNA sequence: TGTGCCAGCAGCATACAGGGGCGGGGCAACTATGGCTACACCTTC.

This clonotype has at least ten counts. V gene TRBV5-6 combines with J gene TRBJ2-2; tentative D call: TRBD2 (6 bases). The V gene lost 5 bases and the J gene lost 3 bases, with 14 bases spanning the gap. The length of the CDR3 is 15 residues. Germline V gene data show CDR1 as SGHDT and CDR2 as YYEEEE. As DNA, the CDR3 is TGTGCCAGCAGAATCTTTGCGGGGTACACCGGGGAGCTGTTTTTT. Encoded protein: CASRIFAGYTGELFF.

This clonotype has just a few counts. This chain joins TRBV20-1 and TRBJ1-4, with D maybe TRBD1 (6 bases). Per the germline V gene, CDR1 is DFQATT and CDR2 is SNEGSKA (reference sequence). CDR3 length equals 16 residues. V gave up 6 bases and J gave up 1 base, with 18 bases separating them. The DNA of the CDR3 is TGCAGTGCCTATAACCGAATACAGGGAACTAATGAAAAACTGTTTTTT. It specifies CSAYNRIQGTNEKLFF.

Many counts were recorded for this clonotype. This sequence joins TRBV20-1 and TRBJ2-1; the match to TRBD2 covers 9 bases. V gave up 6 bases and J gave up 4 bases; unmatched junction bases: 10. Germline V gives CDR1 DFQATT, CDR2 SNEGSKA (reference sequence). This CDR3 spans 15 amino acids. CDR3 region: CSAIPRSGGYNEQFF. DNA of the CDR3: TGCAGTGCGATCCCGCGGAGCGGGGGGTACAATGAGCAGTTCTTC.

This clonotype was observed many times. This chain uses TRBV7-9 with TRBJ2-1; tentatively, D is TRBD2 (5 bases). CDR1 and CDR2 from the germline V gene are SEHNR and FQNEAQ (reference sequence). Trimming stripped 4 bases from V and 8 bases from J, with 15 bases between. The CDR3 spans 14 residues. The CDR3 loop is CASSSRLIADEQFF. CDR3 DNA: TGTGCCAGCAGCTCCCGACTAATAGCAGATGAGCAGTTCTTC.

V gene TRBV10-2 combines with J gene TRBJ2-7, with no clear D. The CDR3 extends over 13 amino acids. The germline V gene encodes CDR1 WSHSY and CDR2 SAAADI. V was shortened by 2 bases and J by 5 bases, with 10 bases between the two germline ends. CDR3 DNA: TGCGCCAGCAGTGAGGTTGGGGTCCACGAGCAGTACTTC. Translated, it gives CASSEVGVHEQYF.

The table lists this clonotype with many counts. V gene TRBV10-3 combines with J gene TRBJ2-7, with D hard to call. Trimming removed 4 bases from V and 3 bases from J, with 25 bases in between. CDR1 and CDR2 from the germline V gene are ENHRY and SYGVKD. The CDR3 extends over 18 amino acids. The CDR3 sequence is CAISASGQEARLDYEQYF. As DNA, the CDR3 is TGTGCCATCAGTGCTAGTGGGCAGGAAGCCCGCCTAGACTACGAGCAGTACTTC.

In this sample, this clonotype turned up many times. This chain links TRBV4-3 with TRBJ2-6; D possibly corresponds to TRBD2 (6 bases). CDR1 LGHNA and CDR2 YSLEER come from the germline V gene. The CDR3 has 16 amino acids. The V end was cut by 4 bases, the J end by 0 bases, with 10 bases between. CDR3 in DNA: TGCGCCAGCAGCCTCGGCGGGGTCTCTGGGGCCAACGTCCTGACTTTC. Its protein is CASSLGGVSGANVLTF.

This clonotype came up many times. The chain combines TRBV5-1 with TRBJ2-1; 8 bases agree with TRBD1. This CDR3 contains 15 residues. Germline trimming cut 4 bases from V and 4 bases from J; bases unmatched to any gene: 7. Germline V gene sequence: CDR1 SGHRS, CDR2 YFSETQ. The CDR3 sequence: CASSPGQALYNEQFF. The DNA for the CDR3 is TGCGCCAGCAGCCCGGGACAGGCGCTTTACAATGAGCAGTTCTTC.

This clonotype was detected a few times. The rearrangement links TRBV4-1 to TRBJ2-4; D is ambiguous. Trimming cost V 8 bases and J 5 bases, with 13 bases left between them. The CDR3 is made up of 13 amino acids. In germline, CDR1 is MGHRA, CDR2 YSYEKL. DNA of the CDR3: TGCGCCAGCCACCCAACTAAGGAAAACATTCAGTACTTC. Translating it yields CASHPTKENIQYF.

The chain employs TRBV28 and TRBJ1-1, with D perhaps matching TRBD1 (5 bases). Trimming removed 3 bases from V and 3 bases from J, with 14 bases in between. Germline CDR1 MDHEN, CDR2 SYDVKM. The CDR3 spans 15 residues. The CDR3 protein is CASSFWDVTDTEAFF. CDR3 DNA: TGTGCCAGCAGTTTTTGGGACGTGACGGACACTGAAGCTTTCTTT.